These T cell receptor beta chains were read from a single sample in a study of cytotoxic CD8 clonotypes in ibrutinib-treated CLL. TCRdb's table, derived via immunoSEQ multiplex PCR, lists solely in-frame clones and lacks some. Among approximately 100,000 clones listed, 58% were seen once. The input for sequencing was PBMCs, taken after 24 months of ibrutinib treatment. The receptors derive from a human donor with chronic lymphocytic leukemia. Both conserved end residues are part of each CDR3. D genes are given only for firm matches. A clone size is listed for some rows: how often the clone was seen (once, few, many), or a class if it is expanded.

size	D	V	J	DNA	CDR3
-	-	TRBV30	TRBJ2-6	TGTGCCTGGAGTCCTCCCAGAGGGGGGCCTGGGGCCAACGTCCTGACTTTC	CAWSPPRGGPGANVLTF
few	-	TRBV20-1	TRBJ2-5	TGCAGTGCTAGGGCTAGGGAGACCCAGTACTTC	CSARARETQYF
-	-	TRBV20-1	TRBJ1-1	TGCAGTGCTAAGGGATACACTGAAGCTTTCTTT	CSAKGYTEAFF
-	TRBD2	TRBV10-3	TRBJ2-1	TGTGCCATCAGTGATGGAGGGACTAGCGGGGCGCGGGATGAGCAGTTCTTC	CAISDGGTSGARDEQFF
-	TRBD1	TRBV9	TRBJ2-7	TGTGCCAGCAGCGCCGGACAGGGAAAGAGCTACGAGCAGTACTTC	CASSAGQGKSYEQYF
-	-	TRBV29-1	TRBJ2-3	TGCAGCGTTGATGTAGATACGCAGTATTTT	CSVDVDTQYF
-	-	TRBV6-6	TRBJ2-7	TGTGCCAGCAGTTACGGGGGCCAAGGGACCTACGAGCAGTACTTC	CASSYGGQGTYEQYF
few	-	TRBV7-6	TRBJ2-3	TGTGCCAGCAGCCCCCAAAGCCAGGCGACAGATACGCAGTATTTT	CASSPQSQATDTQYF
-	TRBD1	TRBV11-3	TRBJ2-5	TGTGCCAGCAGCCCGGACAGGGCGGCGACCCAGTACTTC	CASSPDRAATQYF
-	-	TRBV7-3	TRBJ2-6	TGTGCCAGCAGCCCCGGGACAACCTCTGGGGCCAACGTCCTGACTTTC	CASSPGTTSGANVLTF